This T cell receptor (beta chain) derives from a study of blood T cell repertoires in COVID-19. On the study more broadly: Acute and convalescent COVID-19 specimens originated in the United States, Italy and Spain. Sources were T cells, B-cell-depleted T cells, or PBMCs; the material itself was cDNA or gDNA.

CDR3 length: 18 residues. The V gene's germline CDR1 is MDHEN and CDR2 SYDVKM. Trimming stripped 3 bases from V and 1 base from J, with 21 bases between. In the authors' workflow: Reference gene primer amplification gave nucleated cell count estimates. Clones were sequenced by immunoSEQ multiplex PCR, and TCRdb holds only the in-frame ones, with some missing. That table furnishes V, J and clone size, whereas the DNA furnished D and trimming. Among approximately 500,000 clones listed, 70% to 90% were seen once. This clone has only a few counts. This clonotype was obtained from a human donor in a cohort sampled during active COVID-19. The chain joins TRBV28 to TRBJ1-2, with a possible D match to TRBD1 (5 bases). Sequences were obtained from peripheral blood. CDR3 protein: CASSFLLIRREHNYGYTF. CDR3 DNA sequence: TGTGCCAGCAGTTTCCTTCTCATACGCAGGGAACATAACTATGGCTACACCTTC.